These 5 T cell receptor beta chains share one sample of origin, sequenced in a study of cytomegalovirus exposure and HLA in healthy donors. Libraries were prepared by immunoSEQ multiplex PCR; TCRdb keeps only in-frame clonotypes and omits some of them. Among 300,000 to 400,000 clones listed, roughly 90% were seen once. The sample consisted of PBMCs. These receptors all stem from a woman aged 18-30 years in good health and CMV-seronegative.

The rearrangement uses TRBV4-1 and TRBJ2-7; D unclear. The CDR3 covers 15 residues. Between the trimmed V and J ends, which lost 2 bases and 2 bases, there was a span of 13 bases. Germline V lookup: CDR1 MGHRA, CDR2 YSYEKL. The CDR3 spells CASSQYAPGTYEQYF. DNA for the CDR3: TGCGCCAGCAGCCAATACGCGCCAGGAACCTACGAGCAGTACTTC.

J is TRBJ2-7 and V is TRBV6-5; 8 bases line up with TRBD2. With V trimmed by 9 bases and J by 2 bases, 6 bases remained unmatched. Germline CDR1 reads MNHEY; CDR2 reads SVGAGI. The CDR3 has 13 residues. In DNA form, the CDR3 reads TGTGCCAGGAGGCGGGAGGCCACCTACGAGCAGTACTTC. It specifies CARRREATYEQYF.

The CDR3 DNA follows: TGCGCCAGCAGCCCAGGACTGAGCACAGATACGCAGTATTTT. Protein: CASSPGLSTDTQYF. V is TRBV4-1 and J is TRBJ2-3, with D perhaps TRBD2 (5 bases). Germline lookup yields CDR1 MGHRA and CDR2 YSYEKL. V lost 4 bases and J lost 0, with 8 bases in between. This CDR3 has 14 residues.

The table lists this clone with a count of one. The rearrangement joins TRBV2 to TRBJ2-4; D perhaps matches TRBD1 (5 bases). The CDR3 is made up of 16 amino acids. CDR1 SNHLY and CDR2 FYNNEI come from the germline V gene. The ends were cut back, 6 bases at V and 0 bases at J, with 15 bases in the middle. CDR3 protein: CASRTAQGIAKNIQYF. The CDR3 coding sequence is TGTGCCAGCAGGACCGCCCAGGGCATAGCCAAAAACATTCAGTACTTC.

The chain joins TRBV4-1 to TRBJ1-1; TRBD1 is a possible D gene (6 bases). Per germline, CDR1 MGHRA and CDR2 YSYEKL. Trimming took off 4 bases at V and 1 base at J, with 13 bases between the two ends. The CDR3 covers 15 residues. Here the CDR3 DNA reads TGCGCCAGCAGCCTAAGCCAGGGGACGAACACTGAAGCTTTCTTT. This translates into CASSLSQGTNTEAFF.